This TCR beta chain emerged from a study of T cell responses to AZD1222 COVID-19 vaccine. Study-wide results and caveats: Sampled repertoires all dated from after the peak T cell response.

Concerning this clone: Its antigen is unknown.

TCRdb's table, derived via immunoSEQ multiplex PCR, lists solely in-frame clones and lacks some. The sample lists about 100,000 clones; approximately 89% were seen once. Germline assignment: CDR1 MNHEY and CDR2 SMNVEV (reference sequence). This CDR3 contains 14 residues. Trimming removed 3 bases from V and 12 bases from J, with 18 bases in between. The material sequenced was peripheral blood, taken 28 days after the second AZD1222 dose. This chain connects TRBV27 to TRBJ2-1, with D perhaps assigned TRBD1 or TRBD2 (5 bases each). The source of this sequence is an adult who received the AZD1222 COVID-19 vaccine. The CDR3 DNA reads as TGTGCCAGCAGTTTCACCGGGGCCCCAGGTGGGCAGTTCTTC. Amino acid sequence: CASSFTGAPGGQFF.